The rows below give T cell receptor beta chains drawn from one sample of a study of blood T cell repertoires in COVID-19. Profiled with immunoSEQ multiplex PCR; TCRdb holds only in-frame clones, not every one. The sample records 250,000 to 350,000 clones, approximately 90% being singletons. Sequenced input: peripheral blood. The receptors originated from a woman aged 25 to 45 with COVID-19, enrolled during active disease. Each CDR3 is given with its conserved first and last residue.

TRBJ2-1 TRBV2 CASSEVEKRENEQFF
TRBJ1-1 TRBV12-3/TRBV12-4 CASILTGNTEAFF
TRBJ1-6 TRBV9 CASSVQGTDNSPLHF
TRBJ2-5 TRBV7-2 CASSLPGVETQYF
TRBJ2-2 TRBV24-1 CATSEMTATGELFF
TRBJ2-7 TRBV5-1 CASSLGRAYGDEQYF
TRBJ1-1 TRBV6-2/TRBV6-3 CASSYNIWAFF
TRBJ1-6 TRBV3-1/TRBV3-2 CASSQRTGRGSPLHF
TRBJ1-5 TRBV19 CASSTTGISNQPQHF
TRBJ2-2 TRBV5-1 CASSFSRGVTGELFF
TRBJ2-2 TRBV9 CASSVGTAGELFF
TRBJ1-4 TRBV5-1 CASSGGTGEEKLFF
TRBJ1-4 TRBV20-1 CSARDSQELFF
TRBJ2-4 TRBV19 CASTLAGLGKGIQYF
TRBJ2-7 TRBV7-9 CASSLEGGSYEQYF
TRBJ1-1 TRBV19 CASSIGTVEAFF
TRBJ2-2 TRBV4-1 CASSQGTARTGELFF
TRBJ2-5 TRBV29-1 CSVDRSGRAGVETQYF
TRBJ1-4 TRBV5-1 CASSPGTEGEKLFF
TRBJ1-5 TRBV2 CASSEGETGTQPQHF
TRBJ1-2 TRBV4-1 CASSQASREYGYTF
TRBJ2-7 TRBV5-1 CASGTGLYEQYF
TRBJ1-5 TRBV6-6 CARAASALSPQHF
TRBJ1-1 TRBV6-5 CASSFGTGTEAFF
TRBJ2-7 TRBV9 CASSAGTGNYEQYF
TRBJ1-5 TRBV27 CASIRQVPPNQPQHF
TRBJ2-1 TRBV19 CASSLSGSYNEQFF
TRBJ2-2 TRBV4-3 CASSQYRVNTGELFF
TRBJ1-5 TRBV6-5 CASSSDRQGAHQPQHF
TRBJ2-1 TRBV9 CASSVDPRDFYNEQFF
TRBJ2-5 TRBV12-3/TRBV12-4 CASSLGSGAQYF
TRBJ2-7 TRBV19 CASSRDSGDSYEQYF
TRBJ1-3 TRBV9 CASSAVVGNTIYF
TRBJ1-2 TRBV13 CASSLVGDGYTF
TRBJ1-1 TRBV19 CATSWTGGHTEAFF
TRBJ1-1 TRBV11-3 CASSLSGEATEAFF
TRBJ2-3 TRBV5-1 CASSFSRGLAGGYTDTQYF
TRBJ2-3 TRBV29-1 CSVSVTGGRSTDTQYF
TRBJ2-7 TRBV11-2 CASSLWEQGYEQYF
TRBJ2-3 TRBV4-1 CASSPRGAPASTDTQYF
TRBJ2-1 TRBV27 CASRRISLSYNEQFF
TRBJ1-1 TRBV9 CASSETGGHTEAFF
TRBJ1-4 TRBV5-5 CASSRQSTNEKLFF
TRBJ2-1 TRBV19 CASSIRAGGSYNEQFF
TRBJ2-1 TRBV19 CASSRGASGTPGNEQFF
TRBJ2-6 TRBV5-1 CASSRTGISGANVLTF